This T cell receptor (beta chain) was sequenced for a study of blood T cell repertoires in COVID-19. This CDR3 is 14 amino acids long. The germline CDR1 and CDR2 sequences are SGHDT and YYEEEE. Between the trimmed V and J ends, which lost 2 bases and 3 bases, there was a span of 11 bases. The table lists this clone with a count of one. Data came from immunoSEQ multiplex PCR; TCRdb stores just in-frame clones and leaves some out. The table includes over 250,000 clones, around four fifths detected once. V usage is TRBV5-6 and J usage is TRBJ1-2; unclear D gene. Sequencing was done on a sample of peripheral blood. This receptor was identified in a woman aged 50 to 60 who had recovered from COVID-19. The CDR3 loop is CASSFPRGDYGYTF. The CDR3 DNA reads TGTGCCAGCAGCTTCCCCCGGGGTGACTATGGCTACACCTTC.